These 21 T cell receptor beta chains originate from one sample sequenced in a study of shared clonotypes between healthy human individuals (TCRdb year 2020). Libraries were prepared through the immunoSEQ multiplex PCR assay. TCRdb stores this immuneACCESS table with in-frame sequences only. Part of the clones is absent; in the studies checked, under half of the shortfall reflects unresolved V genes, and no reason is known for the rest. Within this sample are around 2,000,000 clones, with around 96% of them counted one time only. 0.9% to 1.4% of the sample comes from the top ten. For the CD8 naive samples, CD45RO-negative cells were positively selected for CCR7, yielding a CD45RA+CCR7+ population from which TemRA cells were excluded. The specimen sequenced was naive CD8+ T cells sorted from blood. Per the publication, the cell subset or site label means: CD45RA+CCR7+. Every receptor here comes from a man aged 18 to 29 in good health.

The chain couples TRBV11-2 to TRBJ1-2; 8 nucleotides match TRBD1. With V trimmed by 1 base and J by 4 bases, 8 bases remained unmatched. Germline CDR1 is SGHAT and CDR2 is FQNNGV. CDR3 length: 16 amino acids. CDR3 sequence (DNA): TGTGCCAGCAGCTTAGCTTTAGGGACAGGCTTCTATGGCTACACCTTC. Translated, it gives CASSLALGTGFYGYTF.

For this clone: In the same sample, other DNA sequences code for this CDR3. The chain combines TRBV27 with TRBJ1-2; D is perhaps TRBD1 (5 bases). Germline loops: CDR1 MNHEY, CDR2 SMNVEV (reference sequence). There are 11 residues in the CDR3. V was trimmed by 6 bases and J by 6 bases, leaving 8 bases between them. CDR3 DNA: TGTGCCAGCAGCCGGGGGGATGGCTACACCTTC. Translation gives CASSRGDGYTF.

V and J are TRBV27 and TRBJ2-5, with TRBD2 matching 8 bases. The trim removed 5 bases at V and 0 bases at J, leaving 8 bases unmatched. The germline gives CDR1 MNHEY, CDR2 SMNVEV (reference sequence). CDR3 size: 16 residues. CDR3 sequence reads: CASSSRASGYQETQYF. The DNA for the CDR3 is TGTGCCAGCAGTAGCCGGGCTAGCGGGTACCAAGAGACCCAGTACTTC.

This chain uses TRBV10-3 with TRBJ1-2, with 8 bases lining up with TRBD1. The CDR3 runs to 17 residues. The germline V gene has CDR1 ENHRY and CDR2 SYGVKD. The trim removed 2 bases at V and 4 bases at J, leaving 12 bases unmatched. In DNA, the CDR3 is TGTGCCATCAGTGAGGCACCTGACAGGGGACCTTTCTATGGCTACACCTTC. This gives the protein CAISEAPDRGPFYGYTF.

J is TRBJ2-7 and V is TRBV30; 7 bases line up with TRBD2. CDR3 size: 14 residues. Germline V gene data show CDR1 as GTSNPN and CDR2 as SVGIG (reference sequence). The ends lost 0 bases at V and 2 bases at J; junction bases unmatched: 4. CDR3 nucleotides: TGTGCCTGGAGTGTAGGAGCGGGAACCTACGAGCAGTACTTC. Its translation is CAWSVGAGTYEQYF. Complete variable domain (other parts from reference TRBV30 and TRBJ2-7): SQTIHQWPATLVQPVGSPLSLECTVEGTSNPNLYWYRQAAGRGLQLLFYSVGIGQISSEVPQNLSASRPQDRQFILSSKKLLLSDSGFYLCAWSVGAGTYEQYFGPGTRLTVT.

The chain employs TRBV7-9 and TRBJ1-4; 8 bases agree with TRBD1. CDR3 length: 17 residues. Germline loops: CDR1 SEHNR, CDR2 FQNEAQ (reference sequence). V lost 6 bases, J lost 0 bases, and 9 bases stayed unmatched. This CDR3 is CASRSGTGDATNEKLFF. Here the CDR3 DNA reads TGTGCCAGCAGGTCCGGGACAGGAGATGCAACTAATGAAAAACTGTTTTTT.

V is TRBV13 and J is TRBJ1-4, with D perhaps matching TRBD1 (6 bases). V shed 3 bases and J shed 3 bases, with 17 bases lying between them. CDR3 length equals 17 residues. Germline lookup yields CDR1 PRHDT and CDR2 FYEKMQ (reference sequence). The CDR3 DNA reads as TGTGCCAGCAGCTTTGGCCCCCCGGGGGCTCCTAATGAAAAACTGTTTTTT. The encoded protein is CASSFGPPGAPNEKLFF.

The chain combines TRBV13 with TRBJ1-2; 11 nucleotides agree with TRBD1. The CDR3 consists of 14 residues. CDR1 is PRHDT, CDR2 FYEKMQ, per germline (reference sequence). The V and J ends lost 5 bases and 8 bases, in that order; junction bases with no gene match: 7. CDR3 coding DNA: TGTGCCAGCAGCATCGGACAGGGGGCACAGGGCTACACCTTC. Translated: CASSIGQGAQGYTF.

The gene calls are TRBV7-9 and TRBJ2-2; TRBD1 might be the D (6 bases). V was pared by 8 bases and J by 2 bases, with 15 bases between. This CDR3 is 15 amino acids long. The germline CDR1 and CDR2 sequences are SEHNR and FQNEAQ (reference sequence). In DNA form, the CDR3 reads TGTGCCAGCGGTCTCCGGGACACTAACACCGGGGAGCTGTTTTTT. Its protein is CASGLRDTNTGELFF.

J is TRBJ1-4 and V is TRBV27; D is unresolved. This CDR3 has 13 residues. From germline, CDR1 is MNHEY and CDR2 SMNVEV (reference sequence). V was clipped by 4 bases and J by 8 bases, with 11 bases between them. The DNA of the CDR3 is TGTGCCAGCAGTTATCTAGGGCAAGAAAAACTGTTTTTT. It translates to CASSYLGQEKLFF.

The J gene is TRBJ2-1, the V gene TRBV5-4; 7 positions match TRBD1. CDR1 and CDR2 from the germline V gene are SGHNT and YYREEE (reference sequence). V lost 5 bases to trimming and J lost 6 bases; unmatched junction nucleotides: 11. The CDR3 extends over 15 amino acids. In DNA form, the CDR3 reads TGTGCCAGCAGTAGCCAGGGGGTTGGAGGCAATGAGCAGTTCTTC. It translates to CASSSQGVGGNEQFF.

The chain carries TRBV6-6 and TRBJ1-5; a possible D gene is TRBD1 (5 bases). Trimming stripped 0 bases from V and 3 bases from J, with 9 bases between. This CDR3 contains 15 residues. Germline-derived CDR1 and CDR2 are MNHNY and SVGAGI (reference sequence). The CDR3 protein is CASSYSEGFNQPQHF. DNA of the CDR3: TGTGCCAGCAGTTACTCCGAGGGGTTCAATCAGCCCCAGCATTTT.

The CDR3 DNA sequence: TGTGCCAGCAGCGTAGGGGGACACTCTAACTATGGCTACACCTTC. Protein sequence: CASSVGGHSNYGYTF. This chain uses TRBV9 with TRBJ1-2; TRBD1 might be the D (6 bases). The CDR3 is 15 amino acids. V dropped 0 bases and J dropped 0 bases, with 9 bases sitting between them. In germline, CDR1 is SGDLS, CDR2 YYNGEE.

This clone appeared a few times. This CDR3 is also generated by other DNA sequences in the sample. J is TRBJ2-7 and V is TRBV20-1; the D is unclear. Germline values: CDR1 DFQATT, CDR2 SNEGSKA (reference sequence). The CDR3 consists of 11 residues. The V end lost 1 base, the J end lost 3 bases, and 4 bases lay between the germline ends. The CDR3 sequence is CSARVGYEQYF. CDR3 coding DNA: TGCAGTGCTAGAGTAGGCTACGAGCAGTACTTC.

Concerning this clone itself: This CDR3 is also generated by other DNA sequences in the sample. The chain carries TRBV7-2 and TRBJ2-1; TRBD2 agrees at 11 bases. The CDR3 totals 15 residues. CDR1 is SGHTA, CDR2 FQGNSA, per germline. The V gene end was trimmed by 1 base and the J gene end by 8 bases; junction bases not matched to a gene: 4. The CDR3 reads CASSLGLAGGDEQFF. DNA of the CDR3: TGTGCCAGCAGCTTAGGCCTAGCGGGGGGCGATGAGCAGTTCTTC.

The chain combines TRBV6-1 with TRBJ2-7, with D possibly TRBD2 on 5 matching bases. CDR3 size: 12 residues. CDR1 MNHNS and CDR2 SASEGT come from the germline V gene. The V end lost 7 bases, the J end lost 3 bases, and 10 bases lay between the germline ends. The CDR3 nucleotides read TGTGCCAGCAAAGGACTCATCTACGAGCAGTACTTC. The encoded protein is CASKGLIYEQYF.

This chain connects TRBV27 to TRBJ1-4, with D hard to call. V shed 5 bases and J shed 4 bases, with 14 bases lying between them. CDR1 MNHEY and CDR2 SMNVEV come from the germline V gene (reference sequence). The CDR3 consists of 15 residues. The chain's CDR3 is CASSRIREHNEKLFF. CDR3 nucleotides: TGTGCCAGCAGTCGCATCCGGGAGCATAATGAAAAACTGTTTTTT. Full variable domain (remainder filled in from reference TRBV27 and TRBJ1-4): EAQVTQNPRYLITVTGKKLTVTCSQNMNHEYMSWYRQDPGLGLRQIYYSMNVEVTDKGDVPEGYKVSRKEKRNFPLILESPSPNQTSLYFCASSRIREHNEKLFFGSGTQLSVL.

The V gene is TRBV2, the J gene TRBJ2-1, with a weak D call TRBD2 (6 bases). Per the germline V gene, CDR1 is SNHLY and CDR2 is FYNNEI. The ends were cut back, 7 bases at V and 10 bases at J, with 14 bases in the middle. This CDR3 contains 12 residues. CDR3 nucleotide sequence: TGTGCCAGCAAGGGCGACCGGGGGGAGCAGTTCTTC. Protein: CASKGDRGEQFF.

V is TRBV27 and J is TRBJ2-7; D possibly corresponds to TRBD1 (6 bases). The V and J ends lost 1 base and 1 base respectively, with 8 bases between them. Germline assignment: CDR1 MNHEY and CDR2 SMNVEV (reference sequence). This CDR3 has 14 amino acids. The CDR3 region has the DNA TGTGCCAGCAGTTTATGGGACAAGTCCTACGAGCAGTACTTC. It encodes CASSLWDKSYEQYF.

This clone was seen a single time. This sequence joins TRBV21-1 and TRBJ2-7; the table's D gene call, TRBD2, was not cross checked with the DNA. TRBV21-1 is described as a pseudogene. The CDR3 contains 13 residues. The CDR3 DNA is TGTGCCAGCAGCAAAGGAGGTGACCACGAGCAGTACTTC. Its translation: CASSKGGDHEQYF.

This chain connects TRBV7-9 to TRBJ2-7; D is perhaps TRBD1 or TRBD2 (9 bases each). The CDR3 sequence is 19 residues long. V shed 6 bases and J shed 7 bases, with 34 bases lying between them. Germline V gives CDR1 SEHNR, CDR2 FQNEAQ (reference sequence). Written as DNA, the CDR3 is TGTGCCAGCAGTTCCACAGGGGGCGCACGGCGGGAGGGCCTTTGGGAGCAGTACTTC. This sequence encodes CASSSTGGARREGLWEQYF.